These T cell receptor beta chains were read from a single sample in a study of cytomegalovirus exposure and HLA in healthy donors. Here immunoSEQ multiplex PCR was the method, and the copy in TCRdb shows in-frame clones only, minus some. The table lists 150,000 to 200,000 clones, 75% to 90% of them singletons. The specimen sequenced was PBMCs. These receptors all come from a human donor in good health. Each CDR3 is given with its conserved first and last residue. D genes are given only for firm matches. Only some rows state a clone size, as once, few, many or a class for expanded clones.

v_gene	d_gene	abundance	j_gene	len	CDR3nt	CDR3aa
TRBV5-1	NA	NA	TRBJ2-5	15	TGCGCCAGCAGCTTCCAGGGATCGGCCCAAGAGACCCAGTACTTC	CASSFQGSAQETQYF
TRBV27	NA	once	TRBJ1-5	16	TGTGCCAGCACCCCGGGACCCCTGGGGGGAGTTCAGCCCCAGCATTTT	CASTPGPLGGVQPQHF
TRBV10-3	NA	NA	TRBJ1-1	16	TGTGCCATCAGTGAGTCGGGAGGGGGACTGGGCACTGAAGCTTTCTTT	CAISESGGGLGTEAFF
TRBV5-4	TRBD2	few	TRBJ2-1	17	TGTGCCAGCAGCTTGGTGCCTAGCGGGGAGGGTGACAATGAGCAGTTCTTC	CASSLVPSGEGDNEQFF
TRBV10-2	NA	NA	TRBJ2-1	17	TGCGCCAGCAGAAGAGGGTCCGCTAGGAACGCCTACAATGAGCAGTTCTTC	CASRRGSARNAYNEQFF
TRBV6-4	TRBD2	NA	TRBJ2-3	16	TGTGCCAGCAGTGTCTCTACTAGCGGGGGCACAGATACGCAGTATTTT	CASSVSTSGGTDTQYF
TRBV5-1	TRBD2	NA	TRBJ2-7	16	TGCGCCAGCAGCTCCCCTACTAGCGGGGGTTTAAGCGAGCAGTACTTC	CASSSPTSGGLSEQYF
TRBV10-3	TRBD2	NA	TRBJ2-3	18	TGTGCCATCAGTGAGTCGTCTAGCGGGGTTACTAGCACAGATACGCAGTATTTT	CAISESSSGVTSTDTQYF
TRBV4-3	NA	NA	TRBJ1-3	15	TGCGCCAGCAGCCAAGATCCAGCCAGGGGAAACACCATATATTTT	CASSQDPARGNTIYF
TRBV19	TRBD2	NA	TRBJ2-1	14	TGTGCCAGTAGTCTTGGGGGGGACTACAATGAGCAGTTCTTC	CASSLGGDYNEQFF
TRBV5-1	TRBD2	NA	TRBJ2-3	17	TGCGCCAGCAGCTTGGCCTCTGCGGGGGGTCAAACAGATACGCAGTATTTT	CASSLASAGGQTDTQYF
TRBV4-1	TRBD1	NA	TRBJ1-2	14	TGCGCCAGCAGCCGAAATCGACAGGGGGAAGGCTACACCTTC	CASSRNRQGEGYTF